The 23 T cell receptor beta chains presented below share a single source sample, sequenced in a study of T cells after yellow fever vaccination. One entry per CDR3 protein results from TCRdb running MiXCR on the 5' RACE reads. In the table there are 100,000 to 150,000 distinct CDR3 sequences, roughly 8.2% of which are singletons. The input for sequencing was CD8+ T cells sorted from PBMCs, taken on the day of the yellow fever booster vaccination. These receptors all come from a young man who received the YFV17D yellow fever vaccine.

In this sample, this clonotype turned up a few times. This chain links TRBV11-2 with TRBJ2-1, with TRBD1 matching over 7 bases. In germline, CDR1 is SGHAT, CDR2 FQNNGV. The CDR3 sequence is 16 residues long. V lost 1 base to trimming and J lost 5 bases; unmatched junction nucleotides: 8. CDR3 in amino acids: CASSLGGQLSDNEQFF. The CDR3 DNA follows: TGTGCCAGCAGCTTAGGGGGACAGCTAAGCGACAATGAGCAGTTCTTC.

The chain couples TRBV29-1 to TRBJ1-2; D might be TRBD1 (6 bases). The germline V and J ends were trimmed by 3 bases and 6 bases, with 14 bases remaining between them. The CDR3 spans 13 residues. Germline V gives CDR1 SQVTM, CDR2 ANQGSEA. CDR3 residues: CSVEGAPWNGYTF. The CDR3 nucleotides are TGCAGCGTTGAGGGGGCACCGTGGAATGGCTACACCTTC.

There are many counts of this clonotype. This chain links TRBV5-5 with TRBJ2-1; 9 positions agree with TRBD2. This CDR3 is 15 amino acids long. V gave up 4 bases and J gave up 1 base; unmatched junction bases: 3. Germline V gene lookup returns CDR1 SGHKS and CDR2 YYEKEE (reference sequence). The CDR3 region is CASSPSGGSYNEQFF. CDR3 nucleotide sequence: TGTGCCAGCAGCCCGAGCGGGGGGTCCTACAATGAGCAGTTCTTC.

CDR3 bases: TGCGCCAGCAGCCATCCCCGGGGGAATGAAAAACTGTTTTTT. Protein product: CASSHPRGNEKLFF. V and J are TRBV4-3 and TRBJ1-4; D is possibly TRBD1 (5 bases). CDR1 and CDR2 (germline): LGHNA, YSLEER. Trimming removed 3 bases from V and 5 bases from J, with 10 bases in between. This CDR3 has 14 residues.

The V gene is TRBV7-3, the J gene TRBJ2-2, with 9 nucleotides matching TRBD1. The CDR3 length is 16 residues. Germline V gives CDR1 SGHTA, CDR2 FQGTGA. The junction had 11 bases not matched to a gene; V was cut back by 2 bases and J by 10 bases. In DNA form, the CDR3 reads TGTGCCAGCAGCTTAGCAGGGACAGGGAGTCCGCCGGAGCTGTTTTTT. Its protein product is CASSLAGTGSPPELFF.

In this sample, this clonotype turned up a few times. CDR3 sequence reads: CASSYRPGGETQYF. DNA of the CDR3: TGTGCCAGCAGCTATCGGCCGGGGGGGGAGACCCAGTACTTC. The chain joins TRBV7-2 to TRBJ2-5, with 8 positions matching TRBD2. The CDR3 contains 14 residues. After removal of 4 bases from V and 5 bases from J, the junction contained 6 bases not matched to a gene. Germline assignment: CDR1 SGHTA and CDR2 FQGNSA.

This clonotype was found many times. The DNA for the CDR3 is TGTGCCAGCAGTTACGGACAGGAGTACACCGGGGAGCTGTTTTTT. Translating gives CASSYGQEYTGELFF. This chain joins TRBV6-5 and TRBJ2-2; the match to TRBD1 covers 7 bases. The CDR3 runs 15 residues. J gave up 3 bases and V 2 bases, and 3 bases lay outside the gene matches. The germline gives CDR1 MNHEY, CDR2 SVGAGI.

The V gene is TRBV19, the J gene TRBJ2-1; 9 nucleotides match TRBD1. This CDR3 has 16 residues. Trimming at V came to 3 bases and at J to 2 bases, leaving 5 bases not matched to a gene. Germline CDR1 LNHDA, CDR2 SQIVND (reference sequence). The CDR3 DNA reads TGTGCCAGTAGTATTGGACAGGGGAAGGCCTACAATGAGCAGTTCTTC. This translates into CASSIGQGKAYNEQFF. The full variable domain, in which reference TRBV19 and TRBJ2-1 provide the parts outside the CDR3, is DGGITQSPKYLFRKEGQNVTLSCEQNLNHDAMYWYRQDPGQGLRLIYYSQIVNDFQKGDIAEGYSVSREKKESFPLTVTSAQKNPTAFYLCASSIGQGKAYNEQFFGPGTRLTVL.

CDR3 loop: CATKEGGTYNEQFF. The CDR3 DNA follows: TGCGCCACCAAAGAGGGGGGCACCTACAATGAGCAGTTCTTC. The chain recombines TRBV10-2 with TRBJ2-1; D possibly matches TRBD1 or TRBD2 (6 bases each). Looked up from germline, CDR1 is WSHSY and CDR2 is SAAADI. This CDR3 has 14 residues. V lost 10 bases to trimming and J lost 2 bases, with 15 bases between them.

This clonotype turned up a few times. The chain couples TRBV7-2 to TRBJ2-1; the match to TRBD2 covers 11 bases. J gave up 4 bases and V 3 bases, and 2 bases lay outside the gene matches. The CDR3 extends over 15 amino acids. The germline V gene encodes CDR1 SGHTA and CDR2 FQGNSA. This chain's CDR3 is CASSFSGGEYNEQFF. CDR3 nucleotide sequence: TGTGCCAGCAGCTTTAGCGGGGGGGAGTACAATGAGCAGTTCTTC.

This clonotype was seen a handful of times. V is TRBV7-2 and J is TRBJ2-5; D is unclear. This CDR3 contains 15 residues. Germline-derived CDR1 and CDR2 are SGHTA and FQGNSA. Trimming removed 1 base from V and 5 bases from J, with 14 bases in between. Here the CDR3 DNA reads TGTGCCAGCAGCTTAGGGGGTCCCCCCTTGGAGACCCAGTACTTC. It codes for CASSLGGPPLETQYF.

Details on this clonotype: One end of the junction varies from germline; a read error may be responsible. The V gene is TRBV19, the J gene TRBJ2-1; possibly TRBD2 for D (5 bases). The CDR3 totals 12 residues. Germline V gives CDR1 LNHDA, CDR2 SQIVND (reference sequence). CDR3 in amino acids: CASTTGFGEQFF. The CDR3 bases are TGTGCAAGTACGACGGGGTTCGGTGAGCAGTTCTTC.

The V call is TRBV7-9, the J call TRBJ1-5; D possibly corresponds to TRBD1 (6 bases). The germline V gene has CDR1 SEHNR and CDR2 FQNEAQ (reference sequence). V was shortened by 7 bases and J by 0 bases, with 10 bases between the two germline ends. This CDR3 has 14 amino acids. The CDR3 spells CASTKGGSNQPQHF. The DNA for the CDR3 is TGTGCCAGCACCAAGGGGGGTAGCAATCAGCCCCAGCATTTT.

The J gene is TRBJ2-1, the V gene TRBV14, with unresolved D. V was shortened by 1 base and J by 8 bases, with 12 bases between the two germline ends. This CDR3 has 14 residues. Germline lookup yields CDR1 SGHDN and CDR2 FVKESK. As DNA, the CDR3 is TGTGCCAGCAGCCAAGTAAATCTTTTGGATGAGCAGTTCTTC. It codes for CASSQVNLLDEQFF.

CDR3 nucleotides: TGTGCCAGCAGTTTATGGAACCTCTCTGGAAACACCATATATTTT. Its translation is CASSLWNLSGNTIYF. The chain joins TRBV12-3 or TRBV12-4 to TRBJ1-3, with no clear D. V was shortened by 2 bases and J by 0 bases, with 8 bases between the two germline ends. This CDR3 is built from 15 residues.

This chain joins TRBV7-3 and TRBJ2-3; D might be TRBD1 (6 bases). The CDR3 is 15 amino acids. The V end lost 5 bases, the J end lost 2 bases, and 14 bases lay between the germline ends. Germline V CDR1 and CDR2: SGHTA, FQGTGA. The CDR3: CASSLLTGNTDTQYF. The CDR3 nucleotides are TGTGCCAGCAGCCTACTTACAGGGAACACAGATACGCAGTATTTT.

There are a few counts of this clonotype. The chain carries TRBV2 and TRBJ2-7; possibly TRBD2 for D (5 bases). V lost 7 bases and J 0 bases, leaving 16 bases between the germline ends. The CDR3 has 15 residues. Per the germline V gene, CDR1 is SNHLY and CDR2 is FYNNEI. CDR3 sequence: CASMSSSISSYEQYV. CDR3 nucleotide sequence: TGTGCCAGCATGTCTAGCTCTATCAGCTCCTACGAGCAGTACGTC.

Only a few counts were recorded for this clonotype. The V call is TRBV7-9, the J call TRBJ2-3, with D possibly called TRBD1 or TRBD2 (5 bases each). CDR3 length: 16 amino acids. The V gene lost 5 bases and the J gene lost 2 bases, with 17 bases spanning the gap. In germline, CDR1 is SEHNR, CDR2 FQNEAQ (reference sequence). CDR3 in DNA: TGTGCCAGCAGCCCAAGGTTTCCAGGGACCACAGATACGCAGTATTTT. It yields the protein CASSPRFPGTTDTQYF.

The chain joins TRBV10-3 to TRBJ1-4, with D hard to call. Trimming took 6 bases from V and 0 from J, leaving 20 bases between them. Germline assignment: CDR1 ENHRY and CDR2 SYGVKD. This CDR3 comprises 18 residues. Here the CDR3 DNA reads TGTGCCATCAGCCAGGCCGGGAGGGAGAGATCAACTAATGAAAAACTGTTTTTT. It yields the protein CAISQAGRERSTNEKLFF.

Many counts were recorded for this clonotype. The chain has TRBV7-3 and TRBJ2-5; TRBD1 matches at 8 bases. The CDR3 is 14 residues long. V gave up 6 bases and J gave up 5 bases; unmatched junction bases: 8. Germline loops: CDR1 SGHTA, CDR2 FQGTGA. The CDR3 nucleotides read TGTGCCAGCAGTTTAGGACAGGGCGCCGAGACCCAGTACTTC. This encodes CASSLGQGAETQYF.

The chain couples TRBV30 to TRBJ2-7; D perhaps matches TRBD2 (5 bases). The V gene lost 0 bases and the J gene lost 6 bases, with 9 bases spanning the gap. The CDR3 has 12 amino acids. In germline, CDR1 is GTSNPN, CDR2 SVGIG (reference sequence). The CDR3 DNA is TGTGCCTGGAGTGTGTGGGGAGTCGAGCAGTACTTC. It is translated as CAWSVWGVEQYF.

This clonotype was detected many times. The chain combines TRBV7-9 with TRBJ1-5; D remains unclear. Between the trimmed V and J ends, which lost 2 bases and 2 bases, there was a span of 13 bases. Germline lookup yields CDR1 SEHNR and CDR2 FQNEAQ (reference sequence). The CDR3 runs to 16 residues. CDR3 DNA sequence: TGTGCCAGCAGCTTAACGTCCCGGGATCGCAATCAGCCCCAGCATTTT. Protein product: CASSLTSRDRNQPQHF.

The chain links TRBV4-1 to TRBJ1-3, with 7 bases aligning to TRBD1. Germline V lookup: CDR1 MGHRA, CDR2 YSYEKL. This CDR3 is 15 amino acids long. The ends lost 2 bases at V and 3 bases at J; junction bases unmatched: 4. CDR3 residues: CASSQLTGVGNTIYF. Written as DNA, the CDR3 is TGCGCCAGCAGCCAACTAACAGGGGTTGGAAACACCATATATTTT.